Presented here are 5 T cell receptor beta chains from one specimen sequenced in a study of T cell repertoires in ileal Crohn's disease. Time point defined: neoterminal ileum biopsy at postoperative endoscopy, about 6 months after surgery. The repertoire was sequenced with immunoSEQ multiplex PCR; TCRdb's copy has only in-frame clones and lacks some. Altogether roughly 5,000 clones are present, around 68% being singletons, with the ten largest covering just under 30%. What was sequenced was ileal tissue. The receptors shown here come from an adult with Crohn's disease.

The CDR3: CASSEPFDSANTGELFF. DNA of the CDR3: TGTGCCAGCAGTGAACCCTTCGACAGTGCGAACACCGGGGAGCTGTTTTTT. The chain recombines TRBV2 with TRBJ2-2, with D possibly TRBD1 on 5 matching bases. The CDR3 spans 17 residues. Germline values: CDR1 SNHLY, CDR2 FYNNEI. Between the trimmed V and J ends, which lost 2 bases and 0 bases, there was a span of 13 bases.

The chain joins TRBV11-2 to TRBJ2-1; D possibly corresponds to TRBD2 (6 bases). This CDR3 is built from 15 residues. Looked up from germline, CDR1 is SGHAT and CDR2 is FQNNGV. V lost 2 bases to trimming and J lost 4 bases, with 12 bases between them. CDR3 DNA sequence: TGTGCCAGCAGCTTACTGGGGGAGGCTTACAATGAGCAGTTCTTC. Protein product: CASSLLGEAYNEQFF.

In this sample, this clone turned up once. This chain connects TRBV18 to TRBJ1-1; TRBD1 is a possible D gene (6 bases). Germline V gives CDR1 KGHSH, CDR2 LQKENI. The V gene lost 5 bases and the J gene lost 6 bases, with 16 bases spanning the gap. The CDR3 contains 14 residues. The CDR3 is CASSAQGRVSEAFF. The CDR3 bases are TGTGCCAGCTCAGCCCAGGGGCGGGTGTCTGAAGCTTTCTTT.

J is TRBJ2-7 and V is TRBV11-2; 13 bases fit TRBD2. Germline V gene sequence: CDR1 SGHAT, CDR2 FQNNGV. Unmatched junction bases numbered 2, after V lost 5 bases and J lost 1 base. The CDR3 runs 15 residues. CDR3 nucleotide sequence: TGTGCCAGCAGCCGGGGACTAGCGGGGTCCTACGAGCAGTACTTC. Protein sequence: CASSRGLAGSYEQYF. Full variable domain (rest looked up from reference TRBV11-2 and TRBJ2-7): EAGVAQSPRYKIIEKRQSVAFWCNPISGHATLYWYQQILGQGPKLLIQFQNNGVVDDSQLPKDRFSAERLKGVDSTLKIQPAKLEDSAVYLCASSRGLAGSYEQYFGPGTRLTVT.

The rearrangement joins TRBV11-2 to TRBJ2-7; tentative D call: TRBD1 (7 bases). The V end lost 5 bases, the J end lost 4 bases, and 18 bases lay between the germline ends. The CDR3 covers 15 residues. Germline-derived CDR1 and CDR2 are SGHAT and FQNNGV. CDR3 residues: CASSGGGDSLYEQYF. The DNA of the CDR3 is TGTGCCAGCAGCGGTGGCGGGGACAGCCTTTACGAGCAGTACTTC. Variable domain in full (rest from reference TRBV11-2 and TRBJ2-7): EAGVAQSPRYKIIEKRQSVAFWCNPISGHATLYWYQQILGQGPKLLIQFQNNGVVDDSQLPKDRFSAERLKGVDSTLKIQPAKLEDSAVYLCASSGGGDSLYEQYFGPGTRLTVT.